The subject of this entry is one T cell receptor beta chain. Its target is unknown. The data belong to a study of human T cells and chemical hapten exposure. General study findings and limits: No shift was seen in TCRs above 1 in 1000 frequency with DPC sensitization. As the donors had alopecia, their immune response may differ from healthy people's.

Noted time point: patch test 3, about 24 weeks after DPC sensitization. The treatment denotes: therapeutic diphenylcyclopropenone sensitization with weekly scalp DPC. TCRdb redid the calling of the RACE reads with MiXCR, one entry per CDR3 protein. This sample carries 55,000 to 80,000 distinct CDR3 sequences, roughly 9.6% of them seen once, and the ten largest clones take roughly 2.3%. In germline, CDR1 is SQVTM, CDR2 ANQGSEA. The V gene lost 1 base and the J gene lost 5 bases, with 11 bases spanning the gap. This CDR3 spans 13 amino acids. The source of this sequence is a woman in her thirties with alopecia areata. Some clones in this sample may be carry-over from other donors' samples. The chain has TRBV29-1 and TRBJ1-1; D remains ambiguous. The sequenced sample was whole blood, obtained in connection with sensitization to the hapten diphenylcyclopropenone (DPC). In DNA, the CDR3 is TGCAGCGTTGAAGGGCGGTTTCATACTGAAGCTTTCTTT. This translates into CSVEGRFHTEAFF. Variable domain in full (rest from reference TRBV29-1 and TRBJ1-1): SAVISQKPSRDICQRGTSLTIQCQVDSQVTMMFWYRQQPGQSLTLIATANQGSEATYESGFVIDKFPISRPNLTFSTLTVSNMSPEDSSIYLCSVEGRFHTEAFFGQGTRLTVV.